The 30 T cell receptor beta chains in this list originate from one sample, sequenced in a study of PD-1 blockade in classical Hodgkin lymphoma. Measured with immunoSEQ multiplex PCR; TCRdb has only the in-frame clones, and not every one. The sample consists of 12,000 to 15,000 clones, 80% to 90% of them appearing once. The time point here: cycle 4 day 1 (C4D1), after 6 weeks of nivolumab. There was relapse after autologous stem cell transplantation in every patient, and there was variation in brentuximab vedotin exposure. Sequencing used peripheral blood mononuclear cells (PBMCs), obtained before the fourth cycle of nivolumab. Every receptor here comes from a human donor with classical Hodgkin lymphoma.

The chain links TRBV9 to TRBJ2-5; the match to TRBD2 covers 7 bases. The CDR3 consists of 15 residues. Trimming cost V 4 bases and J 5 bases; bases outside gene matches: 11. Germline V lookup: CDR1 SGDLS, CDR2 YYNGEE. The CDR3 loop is CASSPTYGGTETQYF. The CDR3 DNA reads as TGTGCCAGCAGCCCTACCTACGGGGGGACGGAGACCCAGTACTTC.

The CDR3 reads CASSLAGGSNYGYTF. In DNA form, the CDR3 reads TGTGCCAGCAGCCTAGCAGGGGGCTCTAACTATGGCTACACCTTC. The V call is TRBV6-5, the J call TRBJ1-2; the match to TRBD1 covers 8 bases. The CDR3 covers 15 residues. After removal of 6 bases from V and 0 bases from J, the junction contained 6 bases not matched to a gene. Germline CDR1 MNHEY, CDR2 SVGAGI.

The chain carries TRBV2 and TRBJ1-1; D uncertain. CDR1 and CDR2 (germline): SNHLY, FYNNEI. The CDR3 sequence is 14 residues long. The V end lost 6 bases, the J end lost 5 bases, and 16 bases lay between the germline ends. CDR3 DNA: TGTGCCAGCAGCCTGACGGAGGCGAGGACTGAAGCTTTCTTT. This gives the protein CASSLTEARTEAFF.

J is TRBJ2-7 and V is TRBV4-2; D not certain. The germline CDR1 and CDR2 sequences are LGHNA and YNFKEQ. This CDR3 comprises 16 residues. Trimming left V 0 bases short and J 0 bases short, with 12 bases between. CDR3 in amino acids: CASSQDVADRSYEQYF. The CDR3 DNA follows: TGTGCCAGCAGCCAAGATGTGGCAGACCGCTCCTACGAGCAGTACTTC.

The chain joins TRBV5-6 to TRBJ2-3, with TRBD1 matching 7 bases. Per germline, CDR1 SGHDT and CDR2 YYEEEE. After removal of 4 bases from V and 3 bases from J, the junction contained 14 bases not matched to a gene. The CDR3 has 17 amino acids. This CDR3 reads CASSPFRRTGSTDTQYF. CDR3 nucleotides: TGTGCCAGCAGCCCGTTCAGGAGGACAGGCTCTACAGATACGCAGTATTTT.

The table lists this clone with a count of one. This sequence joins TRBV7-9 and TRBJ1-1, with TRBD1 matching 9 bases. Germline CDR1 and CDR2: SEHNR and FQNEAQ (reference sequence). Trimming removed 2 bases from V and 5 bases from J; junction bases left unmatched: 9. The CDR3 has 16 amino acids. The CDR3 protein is CASSLSRGQGGTEAFF. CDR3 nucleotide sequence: TGTGCCAGCAGCTTATCTAGGGGACAGGGCGGGACTGAAGCTTTCTTT.

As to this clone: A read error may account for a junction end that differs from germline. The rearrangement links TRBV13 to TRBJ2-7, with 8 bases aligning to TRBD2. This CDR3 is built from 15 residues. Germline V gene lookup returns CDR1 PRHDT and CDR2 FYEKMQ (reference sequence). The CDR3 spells CASSLGTSSPGEQYF. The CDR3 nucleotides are TGTGCCAGCAGCCTAGGGACTAGTTCCCCCGGCGAGCAGTACTTC. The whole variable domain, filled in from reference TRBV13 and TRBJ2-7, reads AAGVIQSPRHLIKEKRETATLKCYPIPRHDTVYWYQQGPGQDPQFLISFYEKMQSDKGSIPDRFSAQQFSDYHSELNMSSLELGDSALYFCASSLGTSSPGEQYFGPGTRLTVT.

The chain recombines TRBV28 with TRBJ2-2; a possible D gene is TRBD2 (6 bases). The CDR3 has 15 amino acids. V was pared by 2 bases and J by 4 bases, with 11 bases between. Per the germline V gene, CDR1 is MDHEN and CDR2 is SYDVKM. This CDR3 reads CASSLSLGGTGELFF. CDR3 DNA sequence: TGTGCCAGCAGTTTAAGTTTGGGGGGCACCGGGGAGCTGTTTTTT.

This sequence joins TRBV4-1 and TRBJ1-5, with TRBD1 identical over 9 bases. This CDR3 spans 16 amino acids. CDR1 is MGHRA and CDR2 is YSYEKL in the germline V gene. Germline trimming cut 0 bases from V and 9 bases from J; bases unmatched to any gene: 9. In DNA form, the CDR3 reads TGCGCCAGCAGCCAAGATATCATGACAGGGGGTCGGCCCCAGCATTTT. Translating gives CASSQDIMTGGRPQHF.

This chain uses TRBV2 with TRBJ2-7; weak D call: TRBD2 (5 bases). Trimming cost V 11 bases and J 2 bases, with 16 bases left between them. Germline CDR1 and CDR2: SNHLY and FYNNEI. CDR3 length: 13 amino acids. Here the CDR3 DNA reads TGTGCCCCTAGCAGAGGGCTAACCTACGAGCAGTACTTC. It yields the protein CAPSRGLTYEQYF.

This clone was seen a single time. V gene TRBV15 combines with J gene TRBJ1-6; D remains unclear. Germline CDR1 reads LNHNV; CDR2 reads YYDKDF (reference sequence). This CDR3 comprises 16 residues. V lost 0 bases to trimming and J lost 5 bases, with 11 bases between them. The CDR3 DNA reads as TGTGCCACCAGCAGAGATTCACCCCCTAATAATTCACCCCTCCACTTT. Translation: CATSRDSPPNNSPLHF.

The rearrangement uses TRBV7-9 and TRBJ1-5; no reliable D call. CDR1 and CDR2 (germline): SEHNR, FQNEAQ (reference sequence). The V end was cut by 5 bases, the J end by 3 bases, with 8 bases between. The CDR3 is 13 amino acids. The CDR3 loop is CASSQDTNQPQHF. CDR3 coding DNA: TGTGCCAGCAGCCAAGACACCAATCAGCCCCAGCATTTT.

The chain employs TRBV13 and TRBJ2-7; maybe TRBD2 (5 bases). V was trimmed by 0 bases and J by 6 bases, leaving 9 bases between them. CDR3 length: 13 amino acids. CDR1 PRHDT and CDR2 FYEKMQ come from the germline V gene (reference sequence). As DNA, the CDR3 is TGTGCCAGCAGCTTAGGCTATGGAGGCGAGCAGTACTTC. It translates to CASSLGYGGEQYF.

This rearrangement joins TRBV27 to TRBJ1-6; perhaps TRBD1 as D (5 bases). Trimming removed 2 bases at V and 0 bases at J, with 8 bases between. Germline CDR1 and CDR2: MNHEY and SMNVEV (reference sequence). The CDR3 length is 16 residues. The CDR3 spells CASSLDGGSYNSPLHF. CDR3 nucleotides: TGTGCCAGCAGTTTAGATGGGGGCTCCTATAATTCACCCCTCCACTTT.

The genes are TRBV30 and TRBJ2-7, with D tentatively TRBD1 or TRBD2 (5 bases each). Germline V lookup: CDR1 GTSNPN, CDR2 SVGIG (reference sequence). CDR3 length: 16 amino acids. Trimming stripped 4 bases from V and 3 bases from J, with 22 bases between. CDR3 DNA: TGTGCCTGGATCCCGCCGGGGCGGAGGATCCTCTACGAGCAGTACTTC. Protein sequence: CAWIPPGRRILYEQYF.

The CDR3 is CASSLGTGGADTQYF. The CDR3 bases are TGTGCCAGCAGCTTAGGGACAGGGGGCGCAGATACGCAGTATTTT. V gene TRBV7-2 combines with J gene TRBJ2-3; TRBD1 agrees at 11 bases. The CDR3 has 15 amino acids. Losses at the gene ends were 1 base for V and 4 bases for J; bases not matched to a gene: 1. Per the germline V gene, CDR1 is SGHTA and CDR2 is FQGNSA.

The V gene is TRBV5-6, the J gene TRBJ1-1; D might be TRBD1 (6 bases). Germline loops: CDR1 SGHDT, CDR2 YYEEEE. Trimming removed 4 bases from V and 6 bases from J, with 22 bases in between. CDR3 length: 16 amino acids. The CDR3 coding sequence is TGTGCCAGCAGCCCTCCTGGGCAGGGGTCGATCGCTGAAGCTTTCTTT. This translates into CASSPPGQGSIAEAFF.

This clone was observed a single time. In nucleotides, the CDR3 is TGTGCCAGCAGCTTGGGGACGCTCCAAGAGACCCAGTACTTC. As protein: CASSLGTLQETQYF. The rearrangement uses TRBV7-9 and TRBJ2-5; D is perhaps TRBD1 or TRBD2 (5 bases each). Trimming took 3 bases from V and 1 from J, leaving 9 bases between them. This CDR3 region has 14 residues. CDR1 SEHNR and CDR2 FQNEAQ come from the germline V gene (reference sequence). Full variable domain (remainder filled in from reference TRBV7-9 and TRBJ2-5): DTGVSQNPRHKITKRGQNVTFRCDPISEHNRLYWYRQTLGQGPEFLTYFQNEAQLEKSRLLSDRFSAERPKGSFSTLEIQRTEQGDSAMYLCASSLGTLQETQYFGPGTRLLVL.

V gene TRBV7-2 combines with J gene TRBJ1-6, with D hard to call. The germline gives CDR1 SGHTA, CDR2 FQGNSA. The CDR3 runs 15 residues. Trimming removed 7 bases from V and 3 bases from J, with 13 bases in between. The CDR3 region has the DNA TGTGCCAGCACCCCTATCGGGGACTATAATTCACCCCTCCACTTT. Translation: CASTPIGDYNSPLHF.

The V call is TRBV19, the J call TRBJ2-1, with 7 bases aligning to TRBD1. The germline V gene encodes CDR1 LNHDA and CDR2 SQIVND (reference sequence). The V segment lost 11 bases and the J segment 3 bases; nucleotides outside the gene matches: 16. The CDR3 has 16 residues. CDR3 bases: TGTGCCGTTACCCCTCATCCCCGGGACAGCTACAATGAGCAGTTCTTC. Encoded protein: CAVTPHPRDSYNEQFF.

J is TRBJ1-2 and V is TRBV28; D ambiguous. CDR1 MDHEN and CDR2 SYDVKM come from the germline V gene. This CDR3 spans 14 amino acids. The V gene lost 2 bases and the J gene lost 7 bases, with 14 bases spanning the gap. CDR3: CASSLVGKLAGYTF. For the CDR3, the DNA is TGTGCCAGCAGTTTAGTGGGGAAACTCGCTGGCTACACCTTC.

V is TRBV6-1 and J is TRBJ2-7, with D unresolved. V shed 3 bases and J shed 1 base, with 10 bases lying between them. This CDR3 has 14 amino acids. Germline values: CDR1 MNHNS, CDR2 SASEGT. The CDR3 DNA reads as TGTGCCAGCAGTGATCTACTCAATTCCTACGAGCAGTACTTC. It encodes CASSDLLNSYEQYF.

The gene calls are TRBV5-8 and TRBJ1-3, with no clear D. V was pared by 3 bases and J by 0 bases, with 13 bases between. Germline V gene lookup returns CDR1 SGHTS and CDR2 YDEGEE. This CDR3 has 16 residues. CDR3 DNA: TGTGCCAGCAGCTACGTAGGCCCATACTCTGGAAACACCATATATTTT. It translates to CASSYVGPYSGNTIYF. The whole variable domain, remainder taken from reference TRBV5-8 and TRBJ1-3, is EAGVTQSPTHLIKTRGQQATLRCSPISGHTSVYWYQQALGLGLQFLLWYDEGEERNRGNFPPRFSGRQFPNYSSELNVNALELEDSALYLCASSYVGPYSGNTIYFGEGSWLTVV.

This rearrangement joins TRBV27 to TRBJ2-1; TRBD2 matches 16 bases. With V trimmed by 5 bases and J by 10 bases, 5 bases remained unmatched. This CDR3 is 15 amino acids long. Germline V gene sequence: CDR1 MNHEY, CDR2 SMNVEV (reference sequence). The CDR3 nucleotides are TGTGCCAGCAGTCTGGGACTAGCGGGGGGGCGGGAGCAGTTCTTC. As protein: CASSLGLAGGREQFF.

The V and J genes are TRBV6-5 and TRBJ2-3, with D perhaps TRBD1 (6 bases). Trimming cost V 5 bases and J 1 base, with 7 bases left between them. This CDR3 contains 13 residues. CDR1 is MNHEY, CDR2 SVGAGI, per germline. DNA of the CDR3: TGTGCCAGCAGTGCAGGGGGCACAGATACGCAGTATTTT. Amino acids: CASSAGGTDTQYF.

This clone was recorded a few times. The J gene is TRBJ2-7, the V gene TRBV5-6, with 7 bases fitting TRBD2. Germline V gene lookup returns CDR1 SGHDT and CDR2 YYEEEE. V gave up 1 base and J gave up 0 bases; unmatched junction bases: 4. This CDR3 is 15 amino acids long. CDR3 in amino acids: CASSLIGGSSYEQYF. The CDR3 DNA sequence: TGTGCCAGCAGCTTGATTGGCGGGAGCTCCTACGAGCAGTACTTC.

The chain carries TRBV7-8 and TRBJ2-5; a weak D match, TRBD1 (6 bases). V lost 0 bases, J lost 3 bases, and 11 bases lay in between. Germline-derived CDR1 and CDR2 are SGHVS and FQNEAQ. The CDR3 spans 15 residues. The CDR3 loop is CASSLAPTGKETQYF. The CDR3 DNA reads TGTGCCAGCAGCTTAGCGCCCACAGGGAAAGAGACCCAGTACTTC.

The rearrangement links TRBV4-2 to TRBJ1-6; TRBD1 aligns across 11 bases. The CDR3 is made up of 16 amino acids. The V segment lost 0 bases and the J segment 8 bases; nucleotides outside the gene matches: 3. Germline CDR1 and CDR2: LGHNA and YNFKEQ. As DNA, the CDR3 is TGTGCCAGCAGCCAAGATCCGGGACAGGGGGATTCACCCCTCCACTTT. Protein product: CASSQDPGQGDSPLHF.

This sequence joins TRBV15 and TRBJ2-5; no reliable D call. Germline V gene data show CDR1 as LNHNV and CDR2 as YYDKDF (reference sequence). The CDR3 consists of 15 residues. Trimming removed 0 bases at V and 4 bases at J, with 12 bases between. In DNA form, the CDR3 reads TGTGCCACCAGCAGAGATTCCCCCCAGCGAGAGACCCAGTACTTC. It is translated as CATSRDSPQRETQYF.

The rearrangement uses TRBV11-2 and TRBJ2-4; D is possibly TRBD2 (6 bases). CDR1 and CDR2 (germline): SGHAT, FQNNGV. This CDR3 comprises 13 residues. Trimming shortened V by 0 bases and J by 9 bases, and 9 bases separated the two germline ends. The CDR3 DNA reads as TGTGCCAGCAGCTTAGAGCCCGGGAGCATTCAGTACTTC. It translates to CASSLEPGSIQYF.